In its sample, the clone carrying this T cell receptor beta chain was seen once. The record originates from a study of early T cells in non-severe SARS-CoV-2 infection. From the 5' RACE reads, TCRdb called clonotypes with MiXCR, one entry per CDR3 protein. The table includes roughly 40,000 distinct CDR3 sequences, 6.3% detected once. V lost 6 bases to trimming and J lost 1 base; unmatched junction nucleotides: 10. This CDR3 comprises 16 residues. CDR1 LGHDT and CDR2 YNNKEL come from the germline V gene (reference sequence). Sequenced material: whole blood. This sequence was found in an adult who was a healthcare worker with PCR-confirmed SARS-CoV-2 infection or an uninfected control (not recorded which). The chain uses TRBV3-1 and TRBJ2-7, with 9 bases identical to TRBD2. Written as DNA, the CDR3 is TGTGCCAGCAGTCCCTATAGCGGGAGAGGGTCCTACGAGCAGTACTTC. Residues: CASSPYSGRGSYEQYF.